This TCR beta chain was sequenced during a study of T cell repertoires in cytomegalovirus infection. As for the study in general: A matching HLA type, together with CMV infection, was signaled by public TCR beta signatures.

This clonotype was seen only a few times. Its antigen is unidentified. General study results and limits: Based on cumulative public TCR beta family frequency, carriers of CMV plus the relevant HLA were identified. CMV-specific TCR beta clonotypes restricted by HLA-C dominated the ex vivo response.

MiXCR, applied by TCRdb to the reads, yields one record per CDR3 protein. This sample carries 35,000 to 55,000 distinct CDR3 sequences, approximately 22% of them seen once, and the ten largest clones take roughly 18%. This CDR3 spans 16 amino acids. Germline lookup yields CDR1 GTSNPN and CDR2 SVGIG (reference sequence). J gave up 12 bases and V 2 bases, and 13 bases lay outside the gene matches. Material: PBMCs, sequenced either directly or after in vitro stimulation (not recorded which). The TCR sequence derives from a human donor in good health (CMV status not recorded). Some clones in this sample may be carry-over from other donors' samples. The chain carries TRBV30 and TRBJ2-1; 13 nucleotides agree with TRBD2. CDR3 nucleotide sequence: TGTGCCTGGAGTTCGGGAACTAGCGGGAGGGCCGGTGTGCAGTTCTTC. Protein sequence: CAWSSGTSGRAGVQFF.